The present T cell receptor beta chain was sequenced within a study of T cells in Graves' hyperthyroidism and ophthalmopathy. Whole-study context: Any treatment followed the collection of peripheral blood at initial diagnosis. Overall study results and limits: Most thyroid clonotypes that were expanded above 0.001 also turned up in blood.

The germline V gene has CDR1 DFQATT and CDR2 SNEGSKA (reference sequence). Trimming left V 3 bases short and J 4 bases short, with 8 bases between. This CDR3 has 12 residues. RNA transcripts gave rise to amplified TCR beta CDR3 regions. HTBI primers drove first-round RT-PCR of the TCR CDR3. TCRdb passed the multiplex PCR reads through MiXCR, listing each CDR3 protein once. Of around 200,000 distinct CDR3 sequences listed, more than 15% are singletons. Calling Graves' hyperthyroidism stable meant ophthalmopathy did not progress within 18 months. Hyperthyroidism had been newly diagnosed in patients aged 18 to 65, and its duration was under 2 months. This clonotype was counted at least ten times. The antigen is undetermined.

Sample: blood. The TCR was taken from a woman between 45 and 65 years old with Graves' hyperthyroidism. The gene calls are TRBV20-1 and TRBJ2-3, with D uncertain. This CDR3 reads CSASKRSDTQYF. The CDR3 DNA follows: TGCAGTGCTAGTAAGCGATCAGATACGCAGTATTTT.